A selection of T cell receptor beta chains follows, all from one sample in a study of blood T cell repertoires in COVID-19. TCRdb's copy holds only in-frame clones and misses some; the assay was immunoSEQ multiplex PCR. The sample contains 110,000 or so clones, 87% of which appear only once. Sequencing was carried out using peripheral blood. The receptors come from a woman aged 50 to 60 with acute or convalescent COVID-19. CDR3s include the opening cysteine and the closing phenylalanine or tryptophan. Fields, in order: CDR3 DNA, CDR3 protein, J gene, clone size, CDR3 length, D gene, V gene. D genes are given only for firm matches. Clone size is not always given. Where it is, it says once, few, many or a class for expanded clones.

TGTGCCAGCAGTGAAAGGACTGATGGCTACACCTTC,CASSERTDGYTF,TRBJ1-2,NA,12,NA,TRBV6-1
TGTGCCAGCTCACCAGACATTTCCCGGGGGAACTATGGCTACACCTTC,CASSPDISRGNYGYTF,TRBJ1-2,NA,16,NA,TRBV18
TGTGCCAGCTCGGGGGTAGCGGGTTACGAGCAGTACTTC,CASSGVAGYEQYF,TRBJ2-7,NA,13,TRBD2,TRBV6-5
TGCGCCAGCAGTAGCAGGGCCTCTGGAAACACCATATATTTT,CASSSRASGNTIYF,TRBJ1-3,once,14,NA,TRBV4-3
TGTGCCAGCAGTTACTCGAGGTCAGGGGGAAACACCATATATTTT,CASSYSRSGGNTIYF,TRBJ1-3,NA,15,NA,TRBV6-5
TGTGCCAGCAGCCCACCCCAGGGACAGGGTATTCGGAACACTGAAGCTTTCTTT,CASSPPQGQGIRNTEAFF,TRBJ1-1,NA,18,TRBD1,TRBV7-9
TGTGCCAGCAGTAGACAGGACCCGAACACTGAAGCTTTCTTT,CASSRQDPNTEAFF,TRBJ1-1,NA,14,NA,TRBV6-6
TGTGCCAGCAGTGACAGGGCCGAGAACACCGGGGAGCTGTTTTTT,CASSDRAENTGELFF,TRBJ2-2,NA,15,NA,TRBV2
TGTGCCAGCAGTCTAGGTTCCAAAGGGGATGAGCAGTTCTTC,CASSLGSKGDEQFF,TRBJ2-1,few,14,NA,TRBV11-3
TGTGCCAGCCGGAGTCTTTGGGTGGACACCGGGGAGCTGTTTTTT,CASRSLWVDTGELFF,TRBJ2-2,NA,15,NA,TRBV6-5